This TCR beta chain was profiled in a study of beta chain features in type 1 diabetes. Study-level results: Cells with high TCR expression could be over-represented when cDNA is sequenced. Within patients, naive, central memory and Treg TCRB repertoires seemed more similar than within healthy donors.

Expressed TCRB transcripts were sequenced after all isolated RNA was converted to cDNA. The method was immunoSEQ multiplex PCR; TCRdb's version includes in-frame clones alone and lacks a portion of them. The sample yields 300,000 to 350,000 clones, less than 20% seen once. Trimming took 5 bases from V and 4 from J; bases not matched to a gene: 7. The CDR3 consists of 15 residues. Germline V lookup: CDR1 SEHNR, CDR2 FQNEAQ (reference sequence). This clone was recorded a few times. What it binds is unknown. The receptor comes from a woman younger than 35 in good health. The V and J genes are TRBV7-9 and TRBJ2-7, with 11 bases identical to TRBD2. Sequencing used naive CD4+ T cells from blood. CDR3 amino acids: CASSPTSGSRYEQYF. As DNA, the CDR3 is TGTGCCAGCAGCCCCACTAGCGGGAGCCGATACGAGCAGTACTTC. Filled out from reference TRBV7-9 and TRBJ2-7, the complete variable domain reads DTGVSQNPRHKITKRGQNVTFRCDPISEHNRLYWYRQTLGQGPEFLTYFQNEAQLEKSRLLSDRFSAERPKGSFSTLEIQRTEQGDSAMYLCASSPTSGSRYEQYFGPGTRLTVT.